The entry below describes one T cell receptor beta chain. This sample was taken from a study of technical replicates of blood from a handful of donors. CDR3 length equals 13 residues. Per germline, CDR1 GTSNPN and CDR2 SVGIG (reference sequence). Between the trimmed V and J ends, which lost 5 bases and 4 bases, there was a span of 14 bases. Profiling relied on immunoSEQ multiplex PCR, and the TCRdb table lists in-frame clones only, not all of them. This table holds about 49,000 clones, roughly nine tenths found once. The chain links TRBV30 to TRBJ2-5; no firm D call. Sequencing used PBMCs. The receptor was isolated from a human donor in good health. Some clones in this sample may be carry-over from other donors' samples. DNA of the CDR3: TGTGCCTGGTCCCCCTCGTTGGCAGAGACCCAGTACTTC. Amino acid sequence: CAWSPSLAETQYF.